Below, 14 T cell receptor beta chains from the same sample are listed, as sequenced in a study of T cell repertoires in cytomegalovirus infection (dated by TCRdb to 2018 to 2020). Instrument used: Illumina HiSeq 1500. Clones were called with MiXCR by TCRdb after fastp trimmed the public reads at Q25, and only in-frame beta chains were retained. Every distinct CDR3 protein forms one entry, paired with its most common genes and DNA. For this sample the table gives 290,000 or so distinct CDR3 sequences, of which roughly 25% were detected only once. The ten top clones hold about 15% of the sample. The sequenced sample consisted of PBMCs. These receptors were collected from a human donor in good health (CMV status not recorded). Some clones in this sample may be carry-over from other donors' samples.

This rearrangement joins TRBV4-1 to TRBJ1-2; D is unclear. Germline V gives CDR1 MGHRA, CDR2 YSYEKL. The CDR3 is 16 amino acids. Trimming shortened V by 1 base and J by 0 bases, and 12 bases separated the two germline ends. CDR3 nucleotides: TGCGCCAGCAGCCAAGCGGATGGAGAAACTAACTATGGCTACACCTTC. Protein sequence: CASSQADGETNYGYTF.

This clonotype appeared once. V is TRBV7-3 and J is TRBJ1-2; D gene uncertain. CDR1 SGHTA and CDR2 FQGTGA come from the germline V gene. This CDR3 region has 15 residues. V was shortened by 2 bases and J by 2 bases, with 12 bases between the two germline ends. The chain's CDR3 is CASSLAAAINYGYTF. The CDR3 nucleotides read TGTGCCAGCAGCTTAGCTGCAGCGATCAACTATGGCTACACCTTC.

The V call is TRBV7-6, the J call TRBJ1-1; D might be TRBD1 (5 bases). From germline, CDR1 is SGHVS and CDR2 FNYEAQ. CDR3 size: 13 residues. V lost 5 bases and J 6 bases, leaving 13 bases between the germline ends. The CDR3 reads CASSDAGYPEAFF. Written as DNA, the CDR3 is TGTGCCAGCAGCGACGCAGGGTACCCTGAAGCTTTCTTT.

V usage is TRBV11-2 and J usage is TRBJ2-1; 9 bases fit TRBD2. Germline CDR1 and CDR2: SGHAT and FQNNGV. V was pared by 5 bases and J by 9 bases, with 11 bases of the junction left unmatched. The CDR3 spans 15 residues. The CDR3 spells CASSPRGGGASEQFF. The CDR3 nucleotides read TGTGCCAGCAGCCCCCGGGGCGGGGGGGCGAGTGAGCAGTTCTTC.

In this sample, this clonotype turned up a few times. This sequence joins TRBV29-1 and TRBJ2-3, with 7 positions matching TRBD2. The CDR3 totals 16 residues. J was trimmed by 3 bases and V by 6 bases; bases with no gene match: 15. Germline CDR1 is SQVTM and CDR2 is ANQGSEA. The CDR3 DNA follows: TGCAGCGTCCTCGCAATCGACAGCGGGACGACAGATACGCAGTATTTT. Residues: CSVLAIDSGTTDTQYF.

This clonotype has only one observation. The J gene is TRBJ2-3, the V gene TRBV5-1; TRBD2 aligns across 11 bases. The J segment lost 3 bases and the V segment lost 4 bases, leaving 7 bases of the junction unmatched. Germline V gene data show CDR1 as SGHRS and CDR2 as YFSETQ. CDR3 length: 16 residues. This CDR3 is CASSRLTSGVTDTQYF. CDR3 sequence (DNA): TGCGCCAGCAGCCGCCTGACTAGCGGGGTGACAGATACGCAGTATTTT.

This clonotype was seen more than once but under ten times. In nucleotides, the CDR3 is TGTGCCAGCAGCGCTCGGGCCGAGACCCAGTACTTC. Encoded protein: CASSARAETQYF. The chain recombines TRBV11-2 with TRBJ2-5; no firm D call. The CDR3 length is 12 residues. The germline V and J ends were trimmed by 5 bases and 5 bases, with 9 bases remaining between them. In germline, CDR1 is SGHAT, CDR2 FQNNGV.

There are a few counts of this clonotype. The chain recombines TRBV12-3 or TRBV12-4 with TRBJ1-4; D not certain. This CDR3 has 15 amino acids. Between the trimmed V and J ends, which lost 4 bases and 6 bases, there was a span of 15 bases. This CDR3 is CASSSDEGVDEKLFF. CDR3 sequence (DNA): TGTGCCAGCAGTTCGGATGAGGGAGTCGATGAAAAACTGTTTTTT.

This clonotype was counted at least ten times. The gene calls are TRBV7-2 and TRBJ1-1, with 8 nucleotides matching TRBD1. Germline values: CDR1 SGHTA, CDR2 FQGNSA. This CDR3 contains 15 residues. With V trimmed by 1 base and J by 0 bases, 1 base remained unmatched. The CDR3 is CASSLGDRMNTEAFF. As DNA, the CDR3 is TGTGCCAGCAGCTTAGGGGACAGGATGAACACTGAAGCTTTCTTT.

The chain employs TRBV28 and TRBJ2-7; the match to TRBD2 covers 8 bases. Germline CDR1 reads MDHEN; CDR2 reads SYDVKM. With V trimmed by 6 bases and J by 7 bases, 8 bases remained unmatched. The CDR3 contains 13 residues. The CDR3 DNA sequence: TGTGCCAGCAGCCCCGGGGGGGCATGGGAGCAGTACTTC. It is translated as CASSPGGAWEQYF.

This clonotype was found many times. The chain is built from TRBV7-2 and TRBJ1-5, with D unclear. The CDR3 runs 13 residues. The ends were cut back, 4 bases at V and 7 bases at J, with 11 bases in the middle. Germline V gene sequence: CDR1 SGHTA, CDR2 FQGNSA. The CDR3 loop is CASSSRPEQPQHF. DNA of the CDR3: TGTGCCAGCAGCTCCCGACCCGAACAGCCCCAGCATTTT.

At least ten counts were recorded for this clonotype. V is TRBV6-5 and J is TRBJ1-1, with TRBD1 matching 8 bases. The J segment lost 4 bases and the V segment lost 6 bases, leaving 4 bases of the junction unmatched. The germline gives CDR1 MNHEY, CDR2 SVGAGI. CDR3 length: 13 amino acids. CDR3 region: CASRPTGGTEAFF. The CDR3 region has the DNA TGTGCCAGCAGGCCCACAGGGGGCACTGAAGCTTTCTTT.

This chain links TRBV28 with TRBJ2-7; D unresolved. CDR3 length equals 14 residues. V lost 1 base and J 3 bases, leaving 10 bases between the germline ends. The germline V gene has CDR1 MDHEN and CDR2 SYDVKM. The CDR3 reads CASSLSPNFYEQYF. DNA for the CDR3: TGTGCCAGCAGTTTATCCCCGAACTTCTACGAGCAGTACTTC.

This clonotype occurred many times. The chain combines TRBV7-2 with TRBJ2-7; D not resolved. The V end lost 5 bases, the J end lost 2 bases, and 7 bases lay between the germline ends. The CDR3 spans 12 residues. Germline CDR1 and CDR2: SGHTA and FQGNSA. The CDR3 spells CASSTSTYEQYF. The CDR3 DNA is TGTGCCAGCAGCACATCCACCTACGAGCAGTACTTC.